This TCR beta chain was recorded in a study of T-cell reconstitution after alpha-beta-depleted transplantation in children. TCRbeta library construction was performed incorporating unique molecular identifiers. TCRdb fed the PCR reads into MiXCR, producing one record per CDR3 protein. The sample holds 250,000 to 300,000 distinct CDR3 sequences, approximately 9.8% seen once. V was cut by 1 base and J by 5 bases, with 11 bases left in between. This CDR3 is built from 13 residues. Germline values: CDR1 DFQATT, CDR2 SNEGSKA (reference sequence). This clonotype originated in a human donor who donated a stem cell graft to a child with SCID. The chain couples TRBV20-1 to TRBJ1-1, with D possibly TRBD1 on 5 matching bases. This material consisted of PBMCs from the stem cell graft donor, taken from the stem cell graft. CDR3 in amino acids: CSARARGGTEAFF. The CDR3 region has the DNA TGCAGTGCTAGAGCTCGGGGGGGGACTGAAGCTTTCTTT.